This T cell receptor beta chain was sequenced in a study of beta chain features in type 1 diabetes. Across the study: There was similarity between patients and healthy donors in age, gender and cell yields.

All of the isolated RNA was reverse transcribed, so expressed TCRB transcripts were sequenced. The repertoire was sequenced with immunoSEQ multiplex PCR; TCRdb's copy has only in-frame clones and lacks some. Of about 150,000 clones detected, about a tenth appear once; the ten largest clones hold roughly 0.45%. Points on this clone: Its specificity is not known.

The study, taken as a whole, reports: TCRB CDR3s were moderately but significantly shorter in Type 1 diabetes patients in all four CD4+ subsets. Lower insertion and higher deletion counts appeared at VDJ junctions in type 1 diabetes patients.

CDR1 is MGHRA, CDR2 YSYEKL, per germline. V shed 2 bases, J shed 8 bases, and the junction held 9 bases outside the gene matches. The CDR3 is made up of 16 amino acids. Researchers reported sorting CD4+ naive, central memory, regulatory and stem cell-like memory cells via CD45RO/CCR7/CD25/CD127/CD95/CD27. V usage is TRBV4-1 and J usage is TRBJ2-1, with 10 bases that match TRBD2. The receptor was derived from a man in his thirties or forties with type 1 diabetes. Sequencing was done on a sample of central memory CD4+ T cells from blood. Here the CDR3 reads CASSQPSLAGEYEQFF. The CDR3 region has the DNA TGCGCCAGCAGCCAACCATCCCTAGCGGGAGAGTATGAGCAGTTCTTC.